This T cell receptor beta chain was identified in a study of cytomegalovirus exposure and HLA in healthy donors. Study findings and constraints: V- and J-gene trimming in TCR beta was tied to a missense DCLRE1C variant by an analysis performed later. There were some V segments, including TRBV6-2 and TRBV6-3, excluded as indistinguishable.

This CDR3 region has 13 residues. J was trimmed by 7 bases and V by 6 bases; bases with no gene match: 6. CDR1 and CDR2 (germline): ENHRY, SYGVKD. The PCR made use of 60 Vbeta and 13 Jbeta primers. TCRdb's copy holds only in-frame clones and misses some; the assay was immunoSEQ multiplex PCR. The data show about 160,000 clones, 80% seen once. A note on this clone: Its matching antigen is unknown.

Sequencing was done on a sample of PBMCs. J is TRBJ1-2 and V is TRBV10-3, with 9 bases matching TRBD1. This clonotype originated in a man aged 25-45 years in good health and CMV-seronegative. Here the CDR3 DNA reads TGTGCCATCAGCACAGGGGGCCGGGCTGGCTACACCTTC. Translating gives CAISTGGRAGYTF.